This T cell receptor beta chain was sequenced for a study of radiation and T cells in renal cell carcinoma. Specified time point: blood 2 weeks post-SBRT. Treatment: 15 Gy SBRT to primary tumor, nephrectomy 4 weeks later. CDR1 and CDR2 (germline): DFQATT, SNEGSKA (reference sequence). Trimming cost V 2 bases and J 4 bases, with 5 bases left between them. The CDR3 runs 11 residues. Generated by immunoSEQ multiplex PCR, the TCRdb table keeps only in-frame clones and is missing some. The sample yields 100,000 to 150,000 clones, more than 70% seen once. Sequences were derived from blood, sampled from a patient whose treatment included radiotherapy and nephrectomy. This TCR came from a woman aged 70-85 years with renal cell carcinoma. The rearrangement joins TRBV20-1 to TRBJ2-5, with D unclear. CDR3 sequence (DNA): TGCAGTGCTAGAATGCTAGAGACCCAGTACTTC. Protein: CSARMLETQYF.